This T cell receptor (beta chain) derives from a study of read filtering for tumor transcriptome and immune sequencing. Study-level information: Patients were about 18 male and around 15 female, mean age around 70 years, range about 45 to 85.

The CDR3 runs 14 residues. Looked up from germline, CDR1 is MNHEY and CDR2 is SMNVEV (reference sequence). J was trimmed by 1 base and V by 2 bases; bases with no gene match: 1. This library used about 360 ng RNA and molecular barcoded adaptors spanning alpha/delta and beta/gamma chains. TCRdb passed the reads through MiXCR, listing each CDR3 protein once. The data hold around 38,000 distinct CDR3 sequences, with about 13% observed a single time. Only a few counts were recorded for this clonotype. The TCR originated in a donor over 35 with multiple myeloma. This chain connects TRBV27 to TRBJ2-7; 8 nucleotides match TRBD2. The source material was a population of CD138-negative cells sorted from bone marrow. The CDR3 coding sequence is TGTGCCAGCAGTTTAGCTAGCGGGTCCTACGAGCAGTACTTC. As protein: CASSLASGSYEQYF.